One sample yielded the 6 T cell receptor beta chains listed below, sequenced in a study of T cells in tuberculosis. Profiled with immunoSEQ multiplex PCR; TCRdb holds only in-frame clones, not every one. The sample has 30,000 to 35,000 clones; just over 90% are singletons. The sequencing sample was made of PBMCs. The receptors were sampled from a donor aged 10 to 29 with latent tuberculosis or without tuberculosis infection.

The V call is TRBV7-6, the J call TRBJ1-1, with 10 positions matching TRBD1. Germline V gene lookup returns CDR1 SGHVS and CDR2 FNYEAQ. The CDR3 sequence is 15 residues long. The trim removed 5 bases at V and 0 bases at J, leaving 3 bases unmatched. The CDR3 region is CASSPGQGMNTEAFF. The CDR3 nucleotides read TGTGCCAGCAGCCCGGGACAGGGGATGAACACTGAAGCTTTCTTT.

The CDR3 reads CASSQDGGGEQFF. The DNA of the CDR3 is TGCGCCAGCAGCCAAGATGGGGGAGGCGAGCAGTTCTTC. This chain links TRBV4-3 with TRBJ2-1; D possibly corresponds to TRBD2 (6 bases). Germline V gene data show CDR1 as LGHNA and CDR2 as YSLEER. The CDR3 extends over 13 amino acids. V was pared by 0 bases and J by 10 bases, with 10 bases between.

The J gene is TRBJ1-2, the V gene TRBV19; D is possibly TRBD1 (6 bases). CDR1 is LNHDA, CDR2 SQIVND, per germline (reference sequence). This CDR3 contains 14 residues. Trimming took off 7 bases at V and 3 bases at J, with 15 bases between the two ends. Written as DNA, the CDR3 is TGTGCCAGTACCCTACAGGGATTCGACTATGGCTACACCTTC. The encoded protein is CASTLQGFDYGYTF.

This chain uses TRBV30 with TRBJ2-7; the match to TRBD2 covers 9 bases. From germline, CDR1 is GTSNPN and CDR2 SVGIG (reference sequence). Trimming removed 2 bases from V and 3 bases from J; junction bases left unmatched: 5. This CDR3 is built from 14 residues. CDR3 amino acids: CAWSRLAGFYEQYF. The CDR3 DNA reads TGTGCCTGGAGTCGGCTAGCGGGATTCTACGAGCAGTACTTC.

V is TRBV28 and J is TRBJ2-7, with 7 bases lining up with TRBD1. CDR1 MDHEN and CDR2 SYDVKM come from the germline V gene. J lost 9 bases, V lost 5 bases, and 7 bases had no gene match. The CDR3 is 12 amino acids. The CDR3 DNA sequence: TGTGCCAGCAGTCCGACAGGGTTAGGGCAGTACTTC. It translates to CASSPTGLGQYF.

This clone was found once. As DNA, the CDR3 is TGCGCCAGCAGCGTTCAGGGGAGCGGGGGGTACAATGAGCAGTTCTTC. It specifies CASSVQGSGGYNEQFF. This sequence joins TRBV5-1 and TRBJ2-1; TRBD2 agrees at 9 bases. The CDR3 consists of 16 residues. Per germline, CDR1 SGHRS and CDR2 YFSETQ. The V segment lost 4 bases and the J segment 4 bases; nucleotides outside the gene matches: 9.